Below are 5 T cell receptor beta chains sequenced from a single sample in a study of cytomegalovirus exposure and HLA in healthy donors. The PCR ran on 60 Vbeta and 13 Jbeta primers. Libraries were prepared by immunoSEQ multiplex PCR; TCRdb keeps only in-frame clonotypes and omits some of them. The repertoire holds about 150,000 clones, with roughly 80% as singletons. The sample was PBMCs. The receptor source for this set is a middle-aged woman in good health and CMV-seronegative.

The rearrangement links TRBV5-1 to TRBJ1-6; possibly TRBD1 for D (6 bases). The germline gives CDR1 SGHRS, CDR2 YFSETQ. The CDR3 sequence is 15 residues long. V was trimmed by 0 bases and J by 7 bases, leaving 11 bases between them. CDR3 nucleotide sequence: TGCGCCAGCAGCTTGGGGGACACTACAAATTCACCCCTCCACTTT. Its protein product is CASSLGDTTNSPLHF.

This clone was detected only once. The V gene is TRBV6-6, the J gene TRBJ1-5; 9 nucleotides agree with TRBD1. Trimming at V came to 4 bases and at J to 2 bases, leaving 3 bases not matched to a gene. CDR1 is MNHNY and CDR2 is SVGAGI in the germline V gene (reference sequence). This CDR3 contains 15 residues. CDR3 sequence (DNA): TGTGCCAGCAGTTCTGGGGACAGGGGCAATCAGCCCCAGCATTTT. Its translation is CASSSGDRGNQPQHF.

V is TRBV2 and J is TRBJ2-2; TRBD1 agrees at 10 bases. V dropped 7 bases and J dropped 5; count of bases not matched to a gene: 7. The germline gives CDR1 SNHLY, CDR2 FYNNEI. This CDR3 comprises 15 residues. Here the CDR3 DNA reads TGTGCCAGCACCCCGACAGGGGGCTCGACCGGGGAGCTGTTTTTT. It specifies CASTPTGGSTGELFF.

This clone came up a few times. The chain joins TRBV2 to TRBJ2-7, with TRBD1 identical over 7 bases. The V segment lost 6 bases and the J segment 5 bases; nucleotides outside the gene matches: 16. This CDR3 spans 16 amino acids. Germline values: CDR1 SNHLY, CDR2 FYNNEI. The CDR3: CASSSRRTGMGDEQYF. CDR3 bases: TGTGCCAGCAGCTCACGCCGGACAGGCATGGGTGACGAGCAGTACTTC.

The V and J genes are TRBV12-5 and TRBJ1-5, with D unclear. CDR1 LGHNT and CDR2 FRNRAP come from the germline V gene. V gave up 1 base and J gave up 9 bases, with 16 bases separating them. CDR3 size: 15 residues. The DNA of the CDR3 is TGTGCTAGTGGTTTGGACCCAGCAGGTGCGGGGCCCCAGCATTTT. As protein: CASGLDPAGAGPQHF. The variable domain in full, completed from reference TRBV12-5 and TRBJ1-5, reads DARVTQTPRHKVTEMGQEVTMRCQPILGHNTVFWYRQTMMQGLELLAYFRNRAPLDDSGMPKDRFSAEMPDATLATLKIQPSEPRDSAVYFCASGLDPAGAGPQHFGDGTRLSIL.